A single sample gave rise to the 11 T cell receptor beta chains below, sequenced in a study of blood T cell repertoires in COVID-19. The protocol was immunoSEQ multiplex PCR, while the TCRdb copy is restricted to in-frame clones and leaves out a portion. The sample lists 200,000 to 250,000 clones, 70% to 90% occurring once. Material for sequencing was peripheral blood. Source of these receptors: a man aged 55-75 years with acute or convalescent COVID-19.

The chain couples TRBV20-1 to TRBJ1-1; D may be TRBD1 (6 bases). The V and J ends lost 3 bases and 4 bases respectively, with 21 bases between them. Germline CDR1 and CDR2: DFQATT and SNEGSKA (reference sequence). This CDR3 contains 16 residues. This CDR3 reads CSASLGAQSWPTEAFF. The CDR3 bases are TGCAGTGCTAGTTTGGGGGCGCAAAGTTGGCCCACTGAAGCTTTCTTT.

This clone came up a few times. Here the CDR3 reads CASSYQRQKRSYEQYF. CDR3 nucleotides: TGTGCCAGCAGCTACCAACGACAAAAGCGGTCCTACGAGCAGTACTTC. The genes are TRBV11-2 and TRBJ2-7, with a possible D match to TRBD2 (5 bases). Looked up from germline, CDR1 is SGHAT and CDR2 is FQNNGV. CDR3 size: 16 residues. V shed 4 bases and J shed 1 base, with 17 bases lying between them.

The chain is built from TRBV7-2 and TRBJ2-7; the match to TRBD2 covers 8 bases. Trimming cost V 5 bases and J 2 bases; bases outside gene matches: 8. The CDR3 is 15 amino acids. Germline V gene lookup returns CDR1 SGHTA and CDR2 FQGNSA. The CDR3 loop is CASSPTNGGAYEQYF. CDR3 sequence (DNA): TGTGCCAGCAGCCCGACTAACGGGGGGGCCTACGAGCAGTACTTC.

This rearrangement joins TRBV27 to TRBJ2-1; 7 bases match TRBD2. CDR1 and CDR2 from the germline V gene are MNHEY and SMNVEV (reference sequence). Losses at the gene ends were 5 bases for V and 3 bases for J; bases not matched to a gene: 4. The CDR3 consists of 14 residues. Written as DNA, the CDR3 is TGTGCCAGCAGTCGGGGCGGGGGCTACAATGAGCAGTTCTTC. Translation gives CASSRGGGYNEQFF.

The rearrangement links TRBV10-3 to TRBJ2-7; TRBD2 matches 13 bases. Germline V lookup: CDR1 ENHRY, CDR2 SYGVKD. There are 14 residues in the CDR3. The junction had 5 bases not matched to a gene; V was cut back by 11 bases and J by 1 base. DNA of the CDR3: TGTGCCGCCGGGACTAGCGGGGCTTCCTACGAGCAGTACTTC. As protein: CAAGTSGASYEQYF.

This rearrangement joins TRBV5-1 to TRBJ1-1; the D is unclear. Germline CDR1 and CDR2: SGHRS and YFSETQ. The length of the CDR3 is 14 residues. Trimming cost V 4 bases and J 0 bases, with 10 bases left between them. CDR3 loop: CASSPGNLNTEAFF. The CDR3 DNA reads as TGCGCCAGCAGCCCAGGAAATCTGAACACTGAAGCTTTCTTT.

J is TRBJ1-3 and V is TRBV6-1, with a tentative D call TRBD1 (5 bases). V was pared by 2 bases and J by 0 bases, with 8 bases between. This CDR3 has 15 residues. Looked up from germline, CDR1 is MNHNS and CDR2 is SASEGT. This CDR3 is CASSEYRTSGNTIYF. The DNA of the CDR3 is TGTGCCAGCAGTGAATACAGGACCTCTGGAAACACCATATATTTT.

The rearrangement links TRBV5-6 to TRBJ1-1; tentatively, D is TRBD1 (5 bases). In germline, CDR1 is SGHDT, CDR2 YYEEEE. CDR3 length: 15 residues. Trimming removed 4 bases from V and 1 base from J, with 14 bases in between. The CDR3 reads CASSLVGGSNTEAFF. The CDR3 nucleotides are TGTGCCAGCAGCCTAGTCGGGGGATCGAACACTGAAGCTTTCTTT.

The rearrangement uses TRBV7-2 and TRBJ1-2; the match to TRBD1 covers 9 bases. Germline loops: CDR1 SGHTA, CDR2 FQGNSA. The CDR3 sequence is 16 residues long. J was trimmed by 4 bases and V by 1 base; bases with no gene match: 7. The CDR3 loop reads CASSLGVGQGSYGYTF. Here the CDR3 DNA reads TGTGCCAGCAGCTTAGGGGTAGGACAGGGGAGCTATGGCTACACCTTC.

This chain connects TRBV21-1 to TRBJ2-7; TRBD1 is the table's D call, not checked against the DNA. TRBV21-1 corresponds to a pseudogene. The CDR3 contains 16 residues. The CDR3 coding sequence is TGTGCCAGCAGCACACACTCGGGACAGGGTTACTACGAGCAGTACTTC. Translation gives CASSTHSGQGYYEQYF.

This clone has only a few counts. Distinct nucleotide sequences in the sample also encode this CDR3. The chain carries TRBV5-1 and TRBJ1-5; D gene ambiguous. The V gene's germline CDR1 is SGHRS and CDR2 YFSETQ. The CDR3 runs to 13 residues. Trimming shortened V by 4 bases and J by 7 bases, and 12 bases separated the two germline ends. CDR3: CASSPRGGQPQHF. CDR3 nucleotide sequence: TGCGCCAGCAGCCCCCGAGGTGGGCAGCCCCAGCATTTT.